What follows describes a single TCR beta chain. What it recognizes is unknown. The data originate from a study of radiation and T cells in renal cell carcinoma. Study-level background: Nephrectomy followed 15 Gy stereotactic body radiation by 4 weeks.

Broader study findings: From baseline, blood top tumor clonotypes peaked at 2 weeks post-radiation.

Time point here: baseline pretreatment blood. Treatment described: 15 Gy SBRT to primary tumor, nephrectomy 4 weeks later. CDR3 size: 15 residues. CDR1 and CDR2 from the germline V gene are SGHKS and YYEKEE (reference sequence). V dropped 2 bases and J dropped 0 bases, with 11 bases sitting between them. The assay was immunoSEQ multiplex PCR, and TCRdb's table has in-frame clones only and misses some. The sample lists approximately 120,000 clones, roughly 85% occurring once. The specimen comprised blood, sampled from a patient whose treatment included radiotherapy and nephrectomy. The chain couples TRBV5-5 to TRBJ1-2; the D gene is possibly TRBD1 (5 bases). This receptor was taken from a woman aged 55 to 70 with renal cell carcinoma. CDR3 in amino acids: CASSFRDGPNYGYTF. The CDR3 DNA reads TGTGCCAGCAGCTTCCGGGACGGCCCTAACTATGGCTACACCTTC.